The present T cell receptor beta chain was sequenced within a study of radiation and T cells in renal cell carcinoma. Study details: Nephrectomy followed 15 Gy stereotactic body radiation by 4 weeks.

Germline CDR1 is SGHKS and CDR2 is YYEKEE (reference sequence). The CDR3 sequence is 13 residues long. Trimming pared 4 bases from V and 2 bases from J, leaving 7 bases between. Time point meaning: baseline pretreatment blood. Documented treatment: 15 Gy SBRT to primary tumor, nephrectomy 4 weeks later. Serial blood draws occurred at baseline and 2 and 4 weeks post-SBRT. This renal cell carcinoma was of the clear cell type. Clones were sequenced by immunoSEQ multiplex PCR, and TCRdb holds only the in-frame ones, with some missing. The profile shows 150,000 or so clones, 75% to 90% of them singletons. The TCR was taken from a woman aged 50 to 60 with renal cell carcinoma. This chain uses TRBV5-5 with TRBJ1-3, with unresolved D. The source was blood, collected from a patient whose treatment included radiotherapy and nephrectomy. The CDR3 DNA is TGTGCCAGCAGCCCGGGTGCTGGAAACACCATATATTTT. Its protein product is CASSPGAGNTIYF.